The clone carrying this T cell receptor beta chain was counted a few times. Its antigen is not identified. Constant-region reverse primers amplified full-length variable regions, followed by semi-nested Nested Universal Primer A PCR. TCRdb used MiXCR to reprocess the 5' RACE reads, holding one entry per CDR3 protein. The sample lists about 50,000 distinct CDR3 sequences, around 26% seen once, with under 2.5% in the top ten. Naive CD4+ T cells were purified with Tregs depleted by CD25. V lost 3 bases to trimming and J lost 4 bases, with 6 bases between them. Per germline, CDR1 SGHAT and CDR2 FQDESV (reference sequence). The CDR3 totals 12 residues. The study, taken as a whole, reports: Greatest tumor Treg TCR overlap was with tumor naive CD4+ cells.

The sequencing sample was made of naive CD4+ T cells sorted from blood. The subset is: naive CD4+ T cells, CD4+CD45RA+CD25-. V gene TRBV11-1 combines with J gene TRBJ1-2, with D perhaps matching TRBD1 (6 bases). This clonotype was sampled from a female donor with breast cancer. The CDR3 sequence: CASSFRGYGYTF. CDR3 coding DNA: TGTGCCAGCAGCTTCAGGGGCTATGGCTACACCTTC.